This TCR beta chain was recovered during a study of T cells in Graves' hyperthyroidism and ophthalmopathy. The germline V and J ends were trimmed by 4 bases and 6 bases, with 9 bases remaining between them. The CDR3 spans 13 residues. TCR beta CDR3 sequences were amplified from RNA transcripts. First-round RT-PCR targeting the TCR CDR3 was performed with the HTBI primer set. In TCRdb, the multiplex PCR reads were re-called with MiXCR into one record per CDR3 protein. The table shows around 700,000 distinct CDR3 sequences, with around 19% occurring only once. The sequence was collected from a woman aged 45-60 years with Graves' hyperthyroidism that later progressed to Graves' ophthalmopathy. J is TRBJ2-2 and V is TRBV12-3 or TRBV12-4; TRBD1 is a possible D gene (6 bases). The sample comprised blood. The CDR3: CASSSRGPGELFF. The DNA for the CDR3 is TGTGCCAGCAGTTCCAGGGGCCCCGGGGAGCTGTTTTTT.